Below are 30 T cell receptor beta chains sequenced from a single sample in a study of siplizumab effects on memory and regulatory T cells. The data were produced by immunoSEQ multiplex PCR, yet TCRdb's version contains in-frame clones alone and is incomplete. Altogether some 80,000 clones are present, 85% to 95% being singletons, with the ten largest covering roughly 20%. Sequencing was performed on CD8+ T cells sorted from blood. These receptors originate from a human donor in good health.

The V call is TRBV5-6, the J call TRBJ2-1, with 9 bases identical to TRBD2. This CDR3 spans 16 amino acids. With 0 bases clipped from V and 3 bases from J, the junction kept 4 bases outside the gene matches. Germline CDR1 and CDR2: SGHDT and YYEEEE. The CDR3 coding sequence is TGTGCCAGCAGCTTGGGCCGACTAGCGGACTACAATGAGCAGTTCTTC. This gives the protein CASSLGRLADYNEQFF.

The chain carries TRBV7-6 and TRBJ2-7; the D gene is possibly TRBD1 (6 bases). Germline-derived CDR1 and CDR2 are SGHVS and FNYEAQ. The V end lost 3 bases, the J end lost 4 bases, and 13 bases lay between the germline ends. The CDR3 length is 14 residues. The CDR3: CASSLGALGYEQYF. The CDR3 nucleotides read TGTGCCAGCAGCTTGGGGGCCCTAGGGTACGAGCAGTACTTC. Variable domain in full (rest from reference TRBV7-6 and TRBJ2-7): GAGVSQSPRYKVTKRGQDVALRCDPISGHVSLYWYRQALGQGPEFLTYFNYEAQQDKSGLPNDRFSAERPEGSISTLTIQRTEQRDSAMYRCASSLGALGYEQYFGPGTRLTVT.

The rearrangement joins TRBV6-1 to TRBJ2-7, with 7 bases aligning to TRBD1. Looked up from germline, CDR1 is MNHNS and CDR2 is SASEGT. CDR3 size: 12 residues. The V segment lost 5 bases and the J segment 6 bases; nucleotides outside the gene matches: 4. CDR3 nucleotides: TGTGCCAGCAGTCGACAGGGTCTCGAGCAGTACTTC. It encodes CASSRQGLEQYF.

This clone was recorded once. The gene calls are TRBV19 and TRBJ1-2; perhaps TRBD1 as D (6 bases). Germline-derived CDR1 and CDR2 are LNHDA and SQIVND (reference sequence). The ends were cut back, 3 bases at V and 7 bases at J, with 12 bases in the middle. The CDR3 totals 13 residues. This chain's CDR3 is CASSMSGAGGYTF. The CDR3 DNA reads as TGTGCCAGTAGTATGTCGGGGGCTGGTGGCTACACCTTC. The full variable domain, rest sourced from reference TRBV19 and TRBJ1-2, is DGGITQSPKYLFRKEGQNVTLSCEQNLNHDAMYWYRQDPGQGLRLIYYSQIVNDFQKGDIAEGYSVSREKKESFPLTVTSAQKNPTAFYLCASSMSGAGGYTFGSGTRLTVV.

CDR3 sequence reads: CASSHQMTTGSDGYTF. The DNA of the CDR3 is TGTGCCAGCAGCCACCAAATGACGACAGGGTCAGATGGCTACACCTTC. This sequence joins TRBV7-8 and TRBJ1-2; TRBD1 matches at 7 bases. The germline gives CDR1 SGHVS, CDR2 FQNEAQ. With 5 bases clipped from V and 6 bases from J, the junction kept 15 bases outside the gene matches. The CDR3 contains 16 residues.

The chain carries TRBV4-1 and TRBJ2-5; D remains ambiguous. The CDR3 consists of 14 residues. V lost 2 bases to trimming and J lost 2 bases, with 9 bases between them. The germline CDR1 and CDR2 sequences are MGHRA and YSYEKL. As DNA, the CDR3 is TGCGCCAGCAGCCAATCGGCCGGGCAAGAGACCCAGTACTTC. Translating it yields CASSQSAGQETQYF.

The V gene is TRBV7-2, the J gene TRBJ2-5; 9 bases agree with TRBD2. The CDR3 is made up of 16 amino acids. Germline V gene sequence: CDR1 SGHTA, CDR2 FQGNSA. With 4 bases clipped from V and 4 bases from J, the junction kept 10 bases outside the gene matches. The CDR3: CASSSWASGTRETQYF. CDR3 nucleotides: TGTGCCAGCAGCTCATGGGCTAGCGGGACGCGAGAGACCCAGTACTTC. The variable domain in full, with the rest retrieved from reference TRBV7-2 and TRBJ2-5, is GAGVSQSPSNKVTEKGKDVELRCDPISGHTALYWYRQSLGQGLEFLIYFQGNSAPDKSGLPSDRFSAERTGGSVSTLTIQRTQQEDSAVYLCASSSWASGTRETQYFGPGTRLLVL.

This clone was detected only once. CDR3 bases: TGTGCCAGCAGCGGACAGGGTACTGTCCACGAGCAGTACTTC. This gives the protein CASSGQGTVHEQYF. The chain uses TRBV27 and TRBJ2-7; TRBD1 aligns across 8 bases. CDR3 length equals 14 residues. Per germline, CDR1 MNHEY and CDR2 SMNVEV (reference sequence). The V and J ends lost 6 bases and 5 bases, in that order; junction bases with no gene match: 9.

V and J are TRBV7-9 and TRBJ1-2, with no clear D. Trimming shortened V by 1 base and J by 6 bases, and 9 bases separated the two germline ends. The CDR3 is 13 amino acids. The germline V gene encodes CDR1 SEHNR and CDR2 FQNEAQ (reference sequence). CDR3 amino acids: CASSLVAGDGYTF. CDR3 nucleotide sequence: TGTGCCAGCAGCTTAGTAGCCGGCGATGGCTACACCTTC.

The chain uses TRBV9 and TRBJ2-2; 7 nucleotides match TRBD2. The germline V gene encodes CDR1 SGDLS and CDR2 YYNGEE. The trim removed 0 bases at V and 6 bases at J, leaving 8 bases unmatched. This CDR3 region has 16 residues. This CDR3 reads CASSVAPGGSSGELFF. The CDR3 DNA follows: TGTGCCAGCAGCGTAGCTCCTGGCGGGAGCTCCGGGGAGCTGTTTTTT.

In DNA, the CDR3 is TGTGCCAGCAGGACAGTTGGAAATGAGCAGTTCTTC. Protein product: CASRTVGNEQFF. The rearrangement uses TRBV13 and TRBJ2-1; possibly TRBD1 for D (5 bases). The germline gives CDR1 PRHDT, CDR2 FYEKMQ (reference sequence). The ends were cut back, 6 bases at V and 7 bases at J, with 10 bases in the middle. The CDR3 consists of 12 residues.

CDR3: CASAEGPGNEQFF. The DNA of the CDR3 is TGTGCCAGTGCGGAGGGCCCGGGCAATGAGCAGTTCTTC. The rearrangement links TRBV19 to TRBJ2-1, with D possibly matching TRBD2 (6 bases). The germline CDR1 and CDR2 sequences are LNHDA and SQIVND (reference sequence). CDR3 size: 13 residues. The V gene lost 8 bases and the J gene lost 6 bases, with 14 bases spanning the gap.

The chain employs TRBV5-1 and TRBJ1-4, with D tentatively TRBD1 (6 bases). The V and J ends lost 7 bases and 8 bases respectively, with 24 bases between them. The CDR3 runs to 16 residues. Germline V gene sequence: CDR1 SGHRS, CDR2 YFSETQ. The CDR3 protein is CASSFTGHQKGEKLFF. In DNA, the CDR3 is TGCGCCAGCTCCTTTACGGGACACCAAAAGGGGGAAAAACTGTTTTTT.

The rearrangement uses TRBV9 and TRBJ2-3, with D uncertain. The CDR3 has 13 amino acids. V was pared by 4 bases and J by 2 bases, with 8 bases between. CDR1 SGDLS and CDR2 YYNGEE come from the germline V gene. Written as DNA, the CDR3 is TGTGCCAGCAGCCTAGGCACCACAGATACGCAGTATTTT. Residues: CASSLGTTDTQYF.

This sequence joins TRBV5-6 and TRBJ1-1; D is unclear. CDR1 is SGHDT, CDR2 YYEEEE, per germline. V shed 0 bases and J shed 11 bases, with 20 bases lying between them. The CDR3 has 15 amino acids. For the CDR3, the DNA is TGTGCCAGCAGCTTGGCCGGTCGTCTCCTTCGGAACGCTTTCTTT. Translation: CASSLAGRLLRNAFF.

The chain combines TRBV19 with TRBJ1-1; tentatively, D is TRBD1 (5 bases). Trimming took off 3 bases at V and 5 bases at J, with 22 bases between the two ends. Per the germline V gene, CDR1 is LNHDA and CDR2 is SQIVND (reference sequence). The CDR3 is 17 residues long. The CDR3 DNA reads TGTGCCAGTAGTATCCCGGACGGTGGGGGGACGGGTACTGAAGCTTTCTTT. Amino acids: CASSIPDGGGTGTEAFF.

Only one count was recorded for this clone. This chain uses TRBV7-6 with TRBJ2-1; D may be TRBD1 or TRBD2 (5 bases each). This CDR3 has 15 residues. Trimming shortened V by 2 bases and J by 2 bases, and 10 bases separated the two germline ends. The V gene's germline CDR1 is SGHVS and CDR2 FNYEAQ. In DNA form, the CDR3 reads TGTGCCAGCAGCTTAACAGGCGGGCCCTACAATGAGCAGTTCTTC. Its translation: CASSLTGGPYNEQFF.

V gene TRBV10-1 combines with J gene TRBJ2-2, with no clear D. Germline V CDR1 and CDR2: WNHNN, SYGVQD (reference sequence). The CDR3 totals 15 residues. Trimming took off 1 base at V and 0 bases at J, with 6 bases between the two ends. The CDR3: CASSEFISNTGELFF. Written as DNA, the CDR3 is TGCGCCAGCAGTGAGTTTATATCGAACACCGGGGAGCTGTTTTTT.

V gene TRBV2 combines with J gene TRBJ2-1; D may be TRBD2 (5 bases). In germline, CDR1 is SNHLY, CDR2 FYNNEI. The CDR3 consists of 16 residues. The V and J ends lost 2 bases and 5 bases respectively, with 16 bases between them. CDR3 protein: CASSELAPSEHNEQFF. The CDR3 region has the DNA TGTGCCAGCAGTGAACTAGCCCCGAGTGAGCACAATGAGCAGTTCTTC.

The rearrangement links TRBV27 to TRBJ2-3; D remains ambiguous. Trimming shortened V by 5 bases and J by 5 bases, and 14 bases separated the two germline ends. The V gene's germline CDR1 is MNHEY and CDR2 SMNVEV (reference sequence). The CDR3 sequence is 14 residues long. The CDR3 bases are TGTGCCAGCAGTCTTCTCATCAGGAGAGATACGCAGTATTTT. Its translation is CASSLLIRRDTQYF.

V usage is TRBV7-2 and J usage is TRBJ2-1; 11 bases are shared with TRBD2. Germline CDR1 reads SGHTA; CDR2 reads FQGNSA. J gave up 7 bases and V 2 bases, and 4 bases lay outside the gene matches. The CDR3 has 15 amino acids. CDR3 protein: CASSLTSGRLNEQFF. For the CDR3, the DNA is TGTGCCAGCAGCTTAACTAGCGGGAGATTGAATGAGCAGTTCTTC.

This chain uses TRBV9 with TRBJ2-5; TRBD2 matches at 9 bases. CDR1 and CDR2 from the germline V gene are SGDLS and YYNGEE. Trimming removed 0 bases from V and 4 bases from J; junction bases left unmatched: 1. The CDR3 runs 14 residues. The CDR3 loop reads CASSVGREGETQYF. In DNA, the CDR3 is TGTGCCAGCAGCGTAGGGCGGGAGGGAGAGACCCAGTACTTC.

This clone has only one observation. The CDR3 region is CASSDKGRSYTF. The CDR3 region has the DNA TGTGCCAGCAGTGACAAGGGCCGGAGCTACACCTTC. V is TRBV6-4 and J is TRBJ1-2; D is unclear. Germline V CDR1 and CDR2: MRHNA, SNTAGT. The length of the CDR3 is 12 residues. Trimming cost V 2 bases and J 9 bases, with 10 bases left between them.

V is TRBV13 and J is TRBJ2-2; D remains ambiguous. The CDR3 is made up of 15 amino acids. Germline loops: CDR1 PRHDT, CDR2 FYEKMQ (reference sequence). With 4 bases removed from V and 0 bases from J, the gap between germline ends came to 9 bases. Here the CDR3 reads CASSSFFTNTGELFF. The DNA for the CDR3 is TGTGCCAGCAGCTCCTTCTTCACGAACACCGGGGAGCTGTTTTTT.

The rearrangement joins TRBV18 to TRBJ1-5; D not certain. CDR1 is KGHSH and CDR2 is LQKENI in the germline V gene. V lost 3 bases and J lost 4, with 10 bases in between. The CDR3 totals 14 residues. The CDR3 DNA reads as TGTGCCAGCTCACCCCCGGGAGAGAATCAGCCCCAGCATTTT. It translates to CASSPPGENQPQHF.

The chain links TRBV12-5 to TRBJ2-3, with a tentative D call TRBD2 (6 bases). CDR1 and CDR2 from the germline V gene are LGHNT and FRNRAP. There are 14 residues in the CDR3. V was cut by 6 bases and J by 1 base, with 11 bases left in between. The CDR3, as DNA: TGTGCTAGTGGGCACGCGGGGCGCACAGATACGCAGTATTTT. Its translation: CASGHAGRTDTQYF. The full variable domain, rest sourced from reference TRBV12-5 and TRBJ2-3, is DARVTQTPRHKVTEMGQEVTMRCQPILGHNTVFWYRQTMMQGLELLAYFRNRAPLDDSGMPKDRFSAEMPDATLATLKIQPSEPRDSAVYFCASGHAGRTDTQYFGPGTRLTVL.

The chain recombines TRBV7-9 with TRBJ2-1; D possibly corresponds to TRBD2 (6 bases). The V end was cut by 7 bases, the J end by 0 bases, with 10 bases between. In germline, CDR1 is SEHNR, CDR2 FQNEAQ (reference sequence). The CDR3 has 14 amino acids. CDR3 amino acids: CASNYGGSYNEQFF. In nucleotides, the CDR3 is TGTGCCAGCAACTACGGGGGCTCCTACAATGAGCAGTTCTTC. The full variable domain, completed using reference TRBV7-9 and TRBJ2-1, is DTGVSQNPRHKITKRGQNVTFRCDPISEHNRLYWYRQTLGQGPEFLTYFQNEAQLEKSRLLSDRFSAERPKGSFSTLEIQRTEQGDSAMYLCASNYGGSYNEQFFGPGTRLTVL.

The chain carries TRBV29-1 and TRBJ2-7; D may be TRBD1 (6 bases). CDR3 length: 13 residues. CDR1 and CDR2 from the germline V gene are SQVTM and ANQGSEA. The V gene lost 4 bases and the J gene lost 0 bases, with 10 bases spanning the gap. The CDR3 region has the DNA TGCAGCGTTGGGGGGCCCTACTCCTACGAGCAGTACTTC. Amino acids: CSVGGPYSYEQYF.

The chain couples TRBV28 to TRBJ1-2, with a weak D call TRBD1 (5 bases). The ends were cut back, 2 bases at V and 5 bases at J, with 12 bases in the middle. Germline V gene sequence: CDR1 MDHEN, CDR2 SYDVKM. The CDR3 sequence is 14 residues long. The CDR3: CASSLGQGWYGYTF. DNA for the CDR3: TGTGCCAGCAGTTTAGGGCAGGGCTGGTATGGCTACACCTTC.

The chain combines TRBV25-1 with TRBJ2-5, with a weak D call TRBD1 (5 bases). The CDR3 is made up of 11 amino acids. The V gene lost 6 bases and the J gene lost 5 bases, with 7 bases spanning the gap. Germline values: CDR1 MGHDK, CDR2 SYGVNS. The CDR3 nucleotides read TGTGCCAGCAGACAGGACGAGACCCAGTACTTC. Protein: CASRQDETQYF.